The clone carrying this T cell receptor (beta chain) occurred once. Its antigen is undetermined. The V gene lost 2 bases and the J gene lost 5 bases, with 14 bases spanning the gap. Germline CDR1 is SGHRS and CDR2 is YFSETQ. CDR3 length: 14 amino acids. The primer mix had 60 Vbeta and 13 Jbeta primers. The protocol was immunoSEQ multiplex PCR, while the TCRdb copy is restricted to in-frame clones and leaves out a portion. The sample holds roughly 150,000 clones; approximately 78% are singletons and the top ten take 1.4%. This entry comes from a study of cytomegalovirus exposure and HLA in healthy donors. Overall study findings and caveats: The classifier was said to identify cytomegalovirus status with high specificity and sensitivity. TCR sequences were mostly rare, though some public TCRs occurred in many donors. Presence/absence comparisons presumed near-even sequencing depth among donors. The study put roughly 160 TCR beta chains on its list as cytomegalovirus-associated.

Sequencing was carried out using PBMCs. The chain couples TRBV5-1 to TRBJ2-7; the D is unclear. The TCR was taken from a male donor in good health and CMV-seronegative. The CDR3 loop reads CASSFGPQVNEQYF. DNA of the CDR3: TGCGCCAGCAGCTTTGGGCCTCAAGTCAACGAGCAGTACTTC.